These 10 T cell receptor beta chains originate from one sample sequenced in a study of T cell responses to AZD1222 COVID-19 vaccine. The method was immunoSEQ multiplex PCR; TCRdb's version includes in-frame clones alone and lacks a portion of them. The profile shows approximately 160,000 clones, under 95% of them singletons. The input for sequencing was peripheral blood, taken on day 0 of AZD1222 vaccination. These receptors all come from an adult in good health.

The chain combines TRBV5-4 with TRBJ2-7; maybe TRBD2 (5 bases). This CDR3 spans 12 amino acids. V was cut by 4 bases and J by 1 base, with 6 bases left in between. CDR1 and CDR2 from the germline V gene are SGHNT and YYREEE (reference sequence). The CDR3: CASSPGSYEQYF. The CDR3 bases are TGTGCCAGCAGCCCGGGATCCTACGAGCAGTACTTC.

The chain carries TRBV6-5 and TRBJ2-7; D perhaps matches TRBD1 (6 bases). Trimming removed 2 bases from V and 5 bases from J, with 10 bases in between. The CDR3 has 13 amino acids. Germline CDR1 reads MNHEY; CDR2 reads SVGAGI. CDR3 protein: CASSYRGKDEQYF. The CDR3 DNA is TGTGCCAGCAGTTACAGGGGGAAAGACGAGCAGTACTTC.

V is TRBV10-3 and J is TRBJ2-3; 8 nucleotides match TRBD1. Germline CDR1 ENHRY, CDR2 SYGVKD. The V segment lost 3 bases and the J segment 5 bases; nucleotides outside the gene matches: 1. This CDR3 has 13 residues. CDR3 in DNA: TGTGCCATCAGTGACAGGGGGCGAGATACGCAGTATTTT. Its protein is CAISDRGRDTQYF.

The chain has TRBV10-2 and TRBJ2-1; 10 positions agree with TRBD2. The CDR3 loop spans 17 amino acids. Germline values: CDR1 WSHSY, CDR2 SAAADI. V lost 0 bases, J lost 8 bases, and 10 bases stayed unmatched. DNA of the CDR3: TGCGCCAGCAGTGAGTCGATAGGGACTAGCGTCATCCATGAGCAGTTCTTC. Encoded protein: CASSESIGTSVIHEQFF.

The V and J genes are TRBV19 and TRBJ2-5; D unresolved. The V end lost 4 bases, the J end lost 5 bases, and 5 bases lay between the germline ends. The germline CDR1 and CDR2 sequences are LNHDA and SQIVND (reference sequence). CDR3 length: 11 amino acids. The CDR3 sequence is CASSRWETQYF. The DNA for the CDR3 is TGTGCCAGTAGTAGATGGGAGACCCAGTACTTC.

This chain connects TRBV6-5 to TRBJ2-2; 7 bases fit TRBD1. The junction had 8 bases not matched to a gene; V was cut back by 6 bases and J by 4 bases. This CDR3 region has 15 residues. Germline values: CDR1 MNHEY, CDR2 SVGAGI. This CDR3 reads CASRPQGTFTGELFF. Here the CDR3 DNA reads TGTGCCAGCAGACCACAGGGGACCTTCACCGGGGAGCTGTTTTTT.

This clone occurred a few times. The V call is TRBV11-3, the J call TRBJ2-2; 9 bases match TRBD1. CDR1 is SGHNT, CDR2 YENEEA, per germline. After removal of 5 bases from V and 6 bases from J, the junction contained 7 bases not matched to a gene. The CDR3 totals 15 residues. CDR3 sequence (DNA): TGTGCCAGCAGCAACGGCGGGACAGGGTCCGGGGAGCTGTTTTTT. Protein sequence: CASSNGGTGSGELFF.

V gene TRBV5-6 combines with J gene TRBJ2-7, with 11 positions matching TRBD1. The CDR3 contains 15 residues. With V trimmed by 5 bases and J by 5 bases, 9 bases remained unmatched. Germline V gives CDR1 SGHDT, CDR2 YYEEEE. The CDR3 DNA is TGTGCCAGCAGTCGACTGCCGGGACAGGGGGACGAGCAGTACTTC. Translation: CASSRLPGQGDEQYF.

The V and J genes are TRBV28 and TRBJ2-1, with D possibly TRBD2 on 7 matching bases. The CDR3 has 16 amino acids. The germline V gene encodes CDR1 MDHEN and CDR2 SYDVKM. Trimming pared 7 bases from V and 3 bases from J, leaving 19 bases between. The CDR3 loop is CASTRGGGRLYNEQFF. The CDR3 bases are TGTGCCAGCACCCGTGGGGGGGGGCGGCTCTACAATGAGCAGTTCTTC.

The chain uses TRBV10-3 and TRBJ1-2, with TRBD1 as a possible D gene (5 bases). The V gene's germline CDR1 is ENHRY and CDR2 SYGVKD. This CDR3 contains 18 residues. Trimming took 4 bases from V and 3 from J, leaving 24 bases between them. The CDR3 spells CAISAITADKISDYGYTF. CDR3 nucleotides: TGTGCCATCAGTGCAATTACGGCGGACAAGATCTCTGACTATGGCTACACCTTC.